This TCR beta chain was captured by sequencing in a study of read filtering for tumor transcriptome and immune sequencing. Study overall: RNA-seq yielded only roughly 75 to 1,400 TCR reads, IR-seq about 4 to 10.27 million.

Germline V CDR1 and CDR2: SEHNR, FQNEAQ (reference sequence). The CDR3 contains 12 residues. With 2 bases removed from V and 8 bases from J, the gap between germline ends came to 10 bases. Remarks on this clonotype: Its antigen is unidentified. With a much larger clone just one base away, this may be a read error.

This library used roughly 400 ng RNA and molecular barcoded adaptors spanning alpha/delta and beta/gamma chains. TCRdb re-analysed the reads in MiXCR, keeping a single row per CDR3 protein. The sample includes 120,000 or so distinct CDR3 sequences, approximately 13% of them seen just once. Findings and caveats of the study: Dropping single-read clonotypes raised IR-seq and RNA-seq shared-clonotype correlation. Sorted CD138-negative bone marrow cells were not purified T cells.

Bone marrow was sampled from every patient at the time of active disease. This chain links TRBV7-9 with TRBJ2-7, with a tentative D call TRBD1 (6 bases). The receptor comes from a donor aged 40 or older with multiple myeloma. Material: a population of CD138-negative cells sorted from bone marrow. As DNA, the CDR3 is TGTGCCAGCAGCTTATCCCAGGGGAAGCAGTACTTC. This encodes CASSLSQGKQYF.